Below are 31 T cell receptor beta chains sequenced from a single sample in a study of control samples from healthy donors and cancer patients. The protocol was immunoSEQ multiplex PCR, while the TCRdb copy is restricted to in-frame clones and leaves out a portion. The sample includes about 170,000 clones, about 86% of them seen just once. Material for sequencing was blood. These receptors all come from a woman aged 25-40 years in good health.

The chain joins TRBV2 to TRBJ2-5; 8 bases fit TRBD2. CDR1 is SNHLY, CDR2 FYNNEI, per germline. The junction had 9 bases not matched to a gene; V was cut back by 6 bases and J by 6 bases. CDR3 length: 14 amino acids. The chain's CDR3 is CASRGQRGRQTQYF. As DNA, the CDR3 is TGTGCCAGCAGGGGGCAGCGGGGGCGGCAGACCCAGTACTTC.

V is TRBV25-1 and J is TRBJ1-4; D is unclear. With 4 bases removed from V and 8 bases from J, the gap between germline ends came to 8 bases. The CDR3 runs 12 residues. Germline lookup yields CDR1 MGHDK and CDR2 SYGVNS. CDR3 DNA sequence: TGTGCCAGCAGTGTGGGCAGCGAAAAACTGTTTTTT. Amino acids: CASSVGSEKLFF.

CDR3 in amino acids: CASSLGQGGNQPQHF. CDR3 nucleotides: TGTGCCAGCAGTTTGGGACAGGGGGGAAATCAGCCCCAGCATTTT. The chain couples TRBV28 to TRBJ1-5; 11 positions match TRBD1. V gave up 3 bases and J gave up 4 bases; unmatched junction bases: 2. CDR3 size: 15 residues. Germline V CDR1 and CDR2: MDHEN, SYDVKM.

In this sample, this clone turned up once. The chain couples TRBV5-1 to TRBJ1-2, with TRBD1 matching 12 bases. CDR3 size: 16 residues. The germline gives CDR1 SGHRS, CDR2 YFSETQ. The ends lost 5 bases at V and 2 bases at J; junction bases unmatched: 7. For the CDR3, the DNA is TGCGCCAGCAGATACGGGACAGGGGGCCCCAACTATGGCTACACCTTC. This sequence encodes CASRYGTGGPNYGYTF. Filled out from reference TRBV5-1 and TRBJ1-2, the complete variable domain reads KAGVTQTPRYLIKTRGQQVTLSCSPISGHRSVSWYQQTPGQGLQFLFEYFSETQRNKGNFPGRFSGRQFSNSRSEMNVSTLELGDSALYLCASRYGTGGPNYGYTFGSGTRLTVV.

The gene calls are TRBV4-2 and TRBJ2-7; tentatively, D is TRBD2 (7 bases). Germline V CDR1 and CDR2: LGHNA, YNFKEQ. This CDR3 has 18 amino acids. V was clipped by 0 bases and J by 4 bases, with 22 bases between them. The CDR3 DNA reads TGTGCCAGCAGCCAAGAGGGGAGGGGGAGGGACGTAGGTTACGAGCAGTACTTC. It translates to CASSQEGRGRDVGYEQYF.

The chain links TRBV5-1 to TRBJ1-5, with 8 bases that match TRBD1. Trimming at V came to 2 bases and at J to 0 bases, leaving 1 base not matched to a gene. CDR1 is SGHRS, CDR2 YFSETQ, per germline. CDR3 length: 15 residues. The CDR3 protein is CASSLGQGSNQPQHF. CDR3 nucleotide sequence: TGCGCCAGCAGCTTAGGACAGGGTAGCAATCAGCCCCAGCATTTT.

The chain employs TRBV2 and TRBJ2-2; TRBD2 is a possible D gene (5 bases). The germline V gene encodes CDR1 SNHLY and CDR2 FYNNEI. This CDR3 comprises 15 residues. V shed 5 bases and J shed 6 bases, with 16 bases lying between them. The CDR3 region is CASSPSPRTPGELFF. CDR3 in DNA: TGTGCCAGCAGTCCTAGCCCCCGAACCCCCGGGGAGCTGTTTTTT. Combining the CDR3 with reference TRBV2 and TRBJ2-2 gives the whole variable domain EPEVTQTPSHQVTQMGQEVILRCVPISNHLYFYWYRQILGQKVEFLVSFYNNEISEKSEIFDDQFSVERPDGSNFTLKIRSTKLEDSAMYFCASSPSPRTPGELFFGEGSRLTVL.

This chain joins TRBV7-9 and TRBJ1-6; 8 bases agree with TRBD1. J was trimmed by 6 bases and V by 7 bases; bases with no gene match: 14. CDR1 and CDR2 from the germline V gene are SEHNR and FQNEAQ (reference sequence). The CDR3 sequence is 17 residues long. The CDR3 sequence: CASTQTRRGQVNSPLHF. CDR3 bases: TGTGCCAGCACTCAAACGAGGAGGGGACAGGTTAATTCACCCCTCCACTTT. Combining the CDR3 with reference TRBV7-9 and TRBJ1-6 gives the whole variable domain DTGVSQNPRHKITKRGQNVTFRCDPISEHNRLYWYRQTLGQGPEFLTYFQNEAQLEKSRLLSDRFSAERPKGSFSTLEIQRTEQGDSAMYLCASTQTRRGQVNSPLHFGNGTRLTVT.

This sequence joins TRBV6-5 and TRBJ2-3, with unresolved D. V shed 2 bases and J shed 4 bases, with 13 bases lying between them. Germline lookup yields CDR1 MNHEY and CDR2 SVGAGI. The CDR3 spans 15 residues. In DNA, the CDR3 is TGTGCCAGCAGTTACCATAGGTTTCCCCCAGATACGCAGTATTTT. As protein: CASSYHRFPPDTQYF.

V and J are TRBV7-2 and TRBJ2-5; no definite D call. V was shortened by 7 bases and J by 5 bases, with 11 bases between the two germline ends. Germline V gene sequence: CDR1 SGHTA, CDR2 FQGNSA. This CDR3 spans 12 amino acids. CDR3 in amino acids: CASTTNSETQYF. CDR3 bases: TGTGCCAGCACCACAAATAGCGAGACCCAGTACTTC.

The J gene is TRBJ1-2, the V gene TRBV6-1; D gene uncertain. Germline V gives CDR1 MNHNS, CDR2 SASEGT. The CDR3 runs 13 residues. V lost 2 bases and J lost 6, with 10 bases in between. The CDR3 nucleotides read TGTGCCAGCAGTGAATGGCAGAGCGATGGCTACACCTTC. It translates to CASSEWQSDGYTF.

V and J are TRBV4-1 and TRBJ1-5, with D possibly TRBD1 on 5 matching bases. The CDR3 length is 16 residues. V dropped 0 bases and J dropped 9 bases, with 18 bases sitting between them. The germline CDR1 and CDR2 sequences are MGHRA and YSYEKL. The CDR3 spells CASSQEGTGNFGPQHF. Written as DNA, the CDR3 is TGCGCCAGCAGCCAAGAGGGGACGGGGAATTTTGGGCCCCAGCATTTT.

This clone was observed once. The chain employs TRBV9 and TRBJ1-6, with D possibly TRBD1 on 6 matching bases. The CDR3 sequence is 15 residues long. Deletions cut 1 base from V and 4 bases from J, with 9 bases between. Germline CDR1 SGDLS, CDR2 YYNGEE. The CDR3 sequence is CASSVTGLYNSPLHF. CDR3 sequence (DNA): TGTGCCAGCAGCGTAACAGGGCTATATAATTCACCCCTCCACTTT.

Comments on this clone: Germline and junction disagree at one end, which may indicate a read error. The chain joins TRBV7-7 to TRBJ2-5, with 8 bases that match TRBD1. The germline gives CDR1 SSHAT, CDR2 FNYEAQ (reference sequence). The length of the CDR3 is 15 residues. The CDR3 reads CASSFRTGLGETQYF. CDR3 DNA: TGTGCTAGCAGCTTCAGGACAGGGTTGGGGGAGACCCAGTACTTC.

This rearrangement joins TRBV12-3 or TRBV12-4 to TRBJ1-2, with D perhaps TRBD1 (5 bases). The CDR3 has 13 amino acids. V was cut by 1 base and J by 8 bases, with 11 bases left in between. The CDR3 nucleotides read TGTGCCAGCAGTTTAGGGGGGACGACAGGCTACACCTTC. Protein product: CASSLGGTTGYTF.

The chain is built from TRBV28 and TRBJ2-5; a possible D gene is TRBD1 (5 bases). Germline V CDR1 and CDR2: MDHEN, SYDVKM. The CDR3 length is 14 residues. The germline V and J ends were trimmed by 6 bases and 2 bases, with 13 bases remaining between them. The CDR3 DNA reads TGTGCCAGCAGGAGGCAGGGTGGGCAAGAGACCCAGTACTTC. Protein: CASRRQGGQETQYF.

The chain carries TRBV5-4 and TRBJ2-5; tentatively, D is TRBD1 or TRBD2 (5 bases each). The CDR3 loop spans 15 amino acids. Germline V gives CDR1 SGHNT, CDR2 YYREEE (reference sequence). Trimming removed 2 bases from V and 4 bases from J, with 15 bases in between. CDR3 amino acids: CASSLNSGHGETQYF. The CDR3 DNA reads TGTGCCAGCAGCTTAAATTCGGGGCATGGAGAGACCCAGTACTTC.

The chain joins TRBV29-1 to TRBJ1-5; 8 bases line up with TRBD1. CDR3 length: 13 amino acids. The V and J ends lost 5 bases and 2 bases, in that order; junction bases with no gene match: 2. Germline V gives CDR1 SQVTM, CDR2 ANQGSEA. CDR3 DNA sequence: TGCAGCGTTCCGGGACAGGGCAATCAGCCCCAGCATTTT. This gives the protein CSVPGQGNQPQHF.

The chain uses TRBV2 and TRBJ1-5; TRBD1 aligns across 7 bases. V gave up 5 bases and J gave up 6 bases; unmatched junction bases: 10. CDR1 is SNHLY, CDR2 FYNNEI, per germline. The CDR3 runs to 15 residues. The CDR3 DNA sequence: TGTGCCAGCAGTCTAACCAGGGGGGCGGTTCAGCCCCAGCATTTT. Translated, it gives CASSLTRGAVQPQHF.

The sample holds one count of this clone. This sequence joins TRBV7-2 and TRBJ2-3, with D possibly matching TRBD2 (6 bases). V gave up 1 base and J gave up 5 bases, with 13 bases separating them. Germline lookup yields CDR1 SGHTA and CDR2 FQGNSA. This CDR3 is 15 amino acids long. CDR3: CASSLGTGVGDTQYF. CDR3 nucleotide sequence: TGTGCCAGCAGCTTAGGGACGGGAGTGGGAGATACGCAGTATTTT.

This clone has more than one count but fewer than ten. The V and J genes are TRBV21-1 and TRBJ1-4; the table's TRBD1 call for D was not verified on the DNA. TRBV21-1 is a listed pseudogene. This CDR3 is 17 amino acids long. The CDR3 sequence is CASSPRDRIPTNEKLFF. The CDR3 DNA follows: TGTGCCAGCAGCCCACGGGACAGGATCCCAACTAATGAAAAACTGTTTTTT.

CDR3 sequence: CASSHRTWDTQYF. CDR3 nucleotide sequence: TGTGCCAGCAGTCACAGGACTTGGGATACGCAGTATTTT. The V call is TRBV6-5, the J call TRBJ2-3; D is perhaps TRBD1 or TRBD2 (5 bases each). CDR3 length equals 13 residues. V was shortened by 5 bases and J by 6 bases, with 12 bases between the two germline ends. Germline CDR1 reads MNHEY; CDR2 reads SVGAGI.

CDR3 bases: TGTGCCAGCAGCTTAGAGGAGACCTACTACAATGAGCAGTTCTTC. Translation: CASSLEETYYNEQFF. This sequence joins TRBV7-9 and TRBJ2-1; D remains unclear. The CDR3 contains 15 residues. Between the trimmed V and J ends, which lost 1 base and 3 bases, there was a span of 10 bases. CDR1 SEHNR and CDR2 FQNEAQ come from the germline V gene (reference sequence).

This clone appeared a few times. The chain recombines TRBV29-1 with TRBJ1-2; 8 bases are shared with TRBD1. CDR3 length equals 13 residues. The junction had 10 bases not matched to a gene; V was cut back by 7 bases and J by 6 bases. Germline V lookup: CDR1 SQVTM, CDR2 ANQGSEA. For the CDR3, the DNA is TGCAGCGCCACTGACAGGACAGGGAATGGCTACACCTTC. Translated, it gives CSATDRTGNGYTF.

This chain uses TRBV28 with TRBJ1-4, with 8 nucleotides matching TRBD1. CDR1 and CDR2 from the germline V gene are MDHEN and SYDVKM. This CDR3 has 14 amino acids. The J segment lost 7 bases and the V segment lost 7 bases, leaving 8 bases of the junction unmatched. DNA for the CDR3: TGTGCCAGCATCAATACCGGACAGGGTGAAAAACTGTTTTTT. Translated: CASINTGQGEKLFF. The full variable domain, its missing parts supplied by reference TRBV28 and TRBJ1-4, is DVKVTQSSRYLVKRTGEKVFLECVQDMDHENMFWYRQDPGLGLRLIYFSYDVKMKEKGDIPEGYSVSREKKERFSLILESASTNQTSMYLCASINTGQGEKLFFGSGTQLSVL.

The rearrangement joins TRBV6-5 to TRBJ1-3, with D maybe TRBD1 (5 bases). The germline V and J ends were trimmed by 8 bases and 3 bases, with 14 bases remaining between them. The CDR3 has 14 residues. The germline CDR1 and CDR2 sequences are MNHEY and SVGAGI. The CDR3 sequence is CASLDRGIGNTIYF. Here the CDR3 DNA reads TGTGCCAGCTTAGACAGAGGAATTGGAAACACCATATATTTT.

The CDR3 here is CASSPLDSGYGYTF. As DNA, the CDR3 is TGTGCCAGCTCACCACTCGACAGCGGCTATGGCTACACCTTC. J is TRBJ1-2 and V is TRBV18; D is possibly TRBD1 (5 bases). This CDR3 spans 14 amino acids. CDR1 and CDR2 from the germline V gene are KGHSH and LQKENI. The V end lost 1 base, the J end lost 4 bases, and 10 bases lay between the germline ends.

The chain links TRBV5-1 to TRBJ2-2; 10 nucleotides line up with TRBD1. V lost 4 bases and J lost 6; bases outside the gene matches: 9. The CDR3 extends over 16 amino acids. Germline CDR1 reads SGHRS; CDR2 reads YFSETQ. The CDR3 bases are TGCGCCAGCAGCGCGCCCGGGACAGGGGAAGCCGGGGAGCTGTTTTTT. Its translation: CASSAPGTGEAGELFF.

The chain joins TRBV4-1 to TRBJ1-2; TRBD1 agrees at 9 bases. Losses at the gene ends were 1 base for V and 14 bases for J; bases not matched to a gene: 11. Germline V lookup: CDR1 MGHRA, CDR2 YSYEKL. The CDR3 loop spans 14 amino acids. The CDR3 DNA is TGCGCCAGCAGCCAAGGGGACAGGGTTTTTGTGTGGACCTTC. Translated: CASSQGDRVFVWTF.

The gene calls are TRBV4-1 and TRBJ1-1, with TRBD1 matching over 11 bases. After removal of 3 bases from V and 0 bases from J, the junction contained 3 bases not matched to a gene. This CDR3 region has 16 residues. In germline, CDR1 is MGHRA, CDR2 YSYEKL. CDR3 in DNA: TGCGCCAGCAGCCAGGGACAGGGGGGTTTGAACACTGAAGCTTTCTTT. The encoded protein is CASSQGQGGLNTEAFF.

Only a few counts were recorded for this clone. The chain carries TRBV29-1 and TRBJ1-1; D uncertain. Trimming pared 2 bases from V and 4 bases from J, leaving 11 bases between. The CDR3 sequence is 13 residues long. Per the germline V gene, CDR1 is SQVTM and CDR2 is ANQGSEA. Here the CDR3 reads CSVEPGGSTEAFF. CDR3 nucleotides: TGCAGCGTTGAACCCGGAGGGAGCACTGAAGCTTTCTTT.